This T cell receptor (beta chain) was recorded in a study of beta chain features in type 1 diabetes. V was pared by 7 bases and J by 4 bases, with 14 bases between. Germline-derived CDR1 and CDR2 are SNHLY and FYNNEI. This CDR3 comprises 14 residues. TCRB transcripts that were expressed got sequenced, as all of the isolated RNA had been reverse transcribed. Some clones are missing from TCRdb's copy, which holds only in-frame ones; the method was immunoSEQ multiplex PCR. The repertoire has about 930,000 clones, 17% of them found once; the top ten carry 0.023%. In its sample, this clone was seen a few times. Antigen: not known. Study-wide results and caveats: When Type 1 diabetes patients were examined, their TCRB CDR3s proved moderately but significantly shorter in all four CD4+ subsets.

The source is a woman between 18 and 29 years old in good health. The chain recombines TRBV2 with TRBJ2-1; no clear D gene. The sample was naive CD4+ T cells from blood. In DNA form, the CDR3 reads TGTGCCAGCATTGGAACCGGACGGTACAATGAGCAGTTCTTC. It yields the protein CASIGTGRYNEQFF.